This T cell receptor (beta chain) was captured in a study of T-cell memory formation after mild COVID-19. At the level of the study: Each donor largely had its own TCR clusters. Overall study results and limits: Day 15 to 85 contracting clones showed balanced CD4/CD8; day 15 to 37 expanders favored CD4+. Confirmation was lacking for SARS-CoV-2 specificity of second-wave clones that peaked on day 37.

UMIs and sample barcodes were carried by the TCR alpha and TCR beta cDNA libraries that 5'RACE produced using constant-segment primers. TCRdb analysed the 5' RACE reads with MiXCR anew, one entry per CDR3 protein. The profile shows nearly 350,000 distinct CDR3 sequences, approximately 12% of them singletons. There are a few counts of this clonotype. Its antigen is unidentified. Unmatched junction bases numbered 14, after V lost 1 base and J lost 1 base. The germline CDR1 and CDR2 sequences are LGHNT and FRNRAP. The length of the CDR3 is 19 residues. This chain connects TRBV12-5 to TRBJ1-1; 8 bases align to TRBD1. The source is a man aged 18 to 29 who had mild COVID-19 (a few samples of this study predate the infection). Cell type and time point are not known. Sequencing was performed on PBMCs or a T cell subset sorted from them (not recorded which). Here the CDR3 DNA reads TGTGCTAGTGGTTTGGCCCTTGGGTGGCCAGGGGGCGGGAACACTGAAGCTTTCTTT. This translates into CASGLALGWPGGGNTEAFF.